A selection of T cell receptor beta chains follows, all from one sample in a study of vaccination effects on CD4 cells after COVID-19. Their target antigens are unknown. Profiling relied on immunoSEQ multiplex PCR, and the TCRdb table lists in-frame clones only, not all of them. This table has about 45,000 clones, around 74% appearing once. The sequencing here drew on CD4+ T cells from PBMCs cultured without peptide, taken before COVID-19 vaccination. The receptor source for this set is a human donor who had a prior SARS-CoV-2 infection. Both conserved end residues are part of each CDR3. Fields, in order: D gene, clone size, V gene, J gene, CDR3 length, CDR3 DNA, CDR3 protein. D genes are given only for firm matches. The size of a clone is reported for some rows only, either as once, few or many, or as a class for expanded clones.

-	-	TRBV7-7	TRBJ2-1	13	TGTGCTAGCAGCCCAGGACTCAACAATGAGCAGTTCTTC	CASSPGLNNEQFF
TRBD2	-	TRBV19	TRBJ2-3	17	TGTGCCAGTAGTATATCGGTAGCGGGGGTCGGCACAGATACGCAGTATTTT	CASSISVAGVGTDTQYF
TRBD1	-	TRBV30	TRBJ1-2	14	TGTGCCTGGACCATACAGGGGTTTTTTCCGGGCTACACCTTC	CAWTIQGFFPGYTF
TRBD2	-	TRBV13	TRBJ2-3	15	TGTGCCAGCACCCAGGCGGCGGGAGGTTCAGATACGCAGTATTTT	CASTQAAGGSDTQYF
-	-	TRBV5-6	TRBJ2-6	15	TGTGCCAGCAGCTGGGGGGTCTCTGGGGCCAACGTCCTGACTTTC	CASSWGVSGANVLTF
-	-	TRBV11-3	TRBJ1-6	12	TGTGCCAGCAGCCAGAGGCGTTCACCCCTCCACTTT	CASSQRRSPLHF
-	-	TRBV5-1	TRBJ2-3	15	TGCGCCAGCAGCTTGTCTAGCGTATCCACAGATACGCAGTATTTT	CASSLSSVSTDTQYF
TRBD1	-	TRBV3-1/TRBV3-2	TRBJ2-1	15	TGTGCCAGCAGCCAACCCAGGACAGGGAGTTATGAGCAGTTCTTC	CASSQPRTGSYEQFF
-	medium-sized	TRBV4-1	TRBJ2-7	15	TGCGCCAGCAGCCGGACCCGGGCCCAACCCAACGAGCAGTACTTC	CASSRTRAQPNEQYF
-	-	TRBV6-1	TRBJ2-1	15	TGTGCCAGCAGTGAATCGACTAGGGGGAACAATGAGCAGTTCTTC	CASSESTRGNNEQFF
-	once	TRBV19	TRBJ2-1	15	TGTGCCAGTAGTATATGGCGCGCGGATGTAGTTGAGCAGTTCTTC	CASSIWRADVVEQFF
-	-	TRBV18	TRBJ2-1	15	TGTGCCAGCTCACCACGGGTTAATCCCTACAATGAGCAGTTCTTC	CASSPRVNPYNEQFF
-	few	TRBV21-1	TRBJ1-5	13	TGTGCCAGCAGCAAAGCGCTGGGGAAGCCCCAGCATTTT	CASSKALGKPQHF
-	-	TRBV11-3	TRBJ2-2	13	TGTGCCAGCAGACGGGACGTATTAGGCCAGCTGTTTTTT	CASRRDVLGQLFF